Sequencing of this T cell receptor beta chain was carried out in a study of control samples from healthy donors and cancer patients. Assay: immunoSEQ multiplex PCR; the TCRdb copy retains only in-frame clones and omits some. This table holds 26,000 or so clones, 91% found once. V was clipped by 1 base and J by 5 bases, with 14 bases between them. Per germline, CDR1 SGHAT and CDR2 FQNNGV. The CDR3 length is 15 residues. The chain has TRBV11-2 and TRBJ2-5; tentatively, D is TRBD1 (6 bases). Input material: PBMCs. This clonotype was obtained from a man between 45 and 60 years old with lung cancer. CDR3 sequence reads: CASSLGTGMRETQYF. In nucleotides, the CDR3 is TGTGCCAGCAGCTTAGGCACAGGGATGCGGGAGACCCAGTACTTC.